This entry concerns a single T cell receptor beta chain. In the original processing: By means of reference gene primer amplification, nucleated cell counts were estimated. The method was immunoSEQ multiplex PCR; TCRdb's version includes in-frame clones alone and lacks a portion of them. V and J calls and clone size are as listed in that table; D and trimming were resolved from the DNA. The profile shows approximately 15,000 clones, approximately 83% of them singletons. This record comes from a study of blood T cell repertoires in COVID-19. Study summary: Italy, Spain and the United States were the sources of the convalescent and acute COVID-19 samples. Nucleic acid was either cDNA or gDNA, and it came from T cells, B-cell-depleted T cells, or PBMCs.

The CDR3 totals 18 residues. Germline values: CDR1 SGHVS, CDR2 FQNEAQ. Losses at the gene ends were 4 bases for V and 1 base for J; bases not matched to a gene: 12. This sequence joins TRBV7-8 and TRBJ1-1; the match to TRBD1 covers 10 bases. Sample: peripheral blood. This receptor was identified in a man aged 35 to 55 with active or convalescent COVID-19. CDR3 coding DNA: TGTGCCAGCAGCTCAAACCCCGTCGGGACAGGGGCGAACACTGAAGCTTTCTTT. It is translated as CASSSNPVGTGANTEAFF. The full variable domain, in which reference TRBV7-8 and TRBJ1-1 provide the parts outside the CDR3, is GAGVSQSPRYKVAKRGQDVALRCDPISGHVSLFWYQQALGQGPEFLTYFQNEAQLDKSGLPSDRFFAERPEGSVSTLKIQRTQQEDSAVYLCASSSNPVGTGANTEAFFGQGTRLTVV.